A single sample is the source of the 5 T cell receptor beta chains below, sequenced in a study of T-cell memory formation after mild COVID-19. TCRdb re-called the 5' RACE reads with MiXCR, one entry per CDR3 protein. The table lists about 350,000 distinct CDR3 sequences, approximately 15% of them singletons. Sequencing input: PBMCs or a T cell subset sorted from them (not recorded which). These TCRs come from a man younger than 35 who had mild COVID-19 (a few samples of this study predate the infection). Cell type and time point are not known.

This clonotype has a handful of counts. The chain combines TRBV6-5 with TRBJ1-6; the match to TRBD1 covers 7 bases. CDR3 length equals 14 residues. Germline V lookup: CDR1 MNHEY, CDR2 SVGAGI. V dropped 5 bases and J dropped 10; count of bases not matched to a gene: 8. CDR3 protein: CASSRQGGESPLHF. CDR3 bases: TGTGCCAGCAGTCGACAGGGTGGTGAATCACCCCTCCACTTT.

This clonotype was seen just once. The chain carries TRBV20-1 and TRBJ1-1; a weak D match, TRBD1 (6 bases). This CDR3 is 13 amino acids long. V was pared by 6 bases and J by 0 bases, with 11 bases between. Germline V CDR1 and CDR2: DFQATT, SNEGSKA (reference sequence). The CDR3 reads CSAITGMNTEAFF. The CDR3 DNA reads TGCAGTGCCATCACAGGGATGAACACTGAAGCTTTCTTT.

The CDR3 loop reads CASSESRVYGELFF. The CDR3 coding sequence is TGTGCCAGCAGTGAAAGCAGGGTTTACGGGGAGCTGTTTTTT. The chain carries TRBV2 and TRBJ2-2; perhaps TRBD1 as D (5 bases). Germline V lookup: CDR1 SNHLY, CDR2 FYNNEI. V shed 2 bases and J shed 7 bases, with 11 bases lying between them. This CDR3 has 14 amino acids.

The genes are TRBV6-5 and TRBJ2-7; the match to TRBD2 covers 7 bases. CDR3 length: 12 residues. The germline CDR1 and CDR2 sequences are MNHEY and SVGAGI. The trim removed 4 bases at V and 3 bases at J, leaving 0 bases unmatched. The chain's CDR3 is CASSWGGYEQYF. Here the CDR3 DNA reads TGTGCCAGCAGTTGGGGGGGCTACGAGCAGTACTTC.

The V call is TRBV6-6, the J call TRBJ2-1, with 7 bases that match TRBD1. The ends lost 0 bases at V and 3 bases at J; junction bases unmatched: 8. The CDR3 runs 17 residues. CDR1 and CDR2 from the germline V gene are MNHNY and SVGAGI (reference sequence). CDR3 sequence (DNA): TGTGCCAGCAGTTACTCCTTAGACAGGGTTAACTACAATGAGCAGTTCTTC. Translation: CASSYSLDRVNYNEQFF.